This TCR beta chain was found in a study of blood T cell repertoires in COVID-19. Data came from immunoSEQ multiplex PCR; TCRdb stores just in-frame clones and leaves some out. The table includes around 170,000 clones, roughly nine tenths detected once. Germline CDR1 reads SEHNR; CDR2 reads FQNEAQ (reference sequence). Unmatched junction bases numbered 15, after V lost 5 bases and J lost 3 bases. The CDR3 runs to 17 residues. Sequencing was performed on peripheral blood. The TCR originated in a man aged 50-59 years with acute or convalescent COVID-19. The V gene is TRBV7-9, the J gene TRBJ2-5; the match to TRBD2 covers 7 bases. The CDR3 reads CASSPSPGERGKETQYF. CDR3 DNA sequence: TGTGCCAGCAGCCCCTCCCCTGGGGAGCGGGGAAAAGAGACCCAGTACTTC.